These 30 T cell receptor beta chains were sequenced from one sample in a study of T cell clones after liver transplantation. Only in-frame clones appear in the TCRdb table, and some are missing; sequencing was by immunoSEQ multiplex PCR. This table has more than 95,000 clones, 75% to 95% appearing once. The input for sequencing was CD4+ T cells from blood, taken 12 months after liver transplant. These TCRs come from a human patient who received a liver transplant. Part of the T cell pool may stem from the graft donor.

The rearrangement uses TRBV5-1 and TRBJ2-7; TRBD2 matches at 7 bases. J was trimmed by 0 bases and V by 0 bases; bases with no gene match: 6. The CDR3 covers 16 residues. Germline V lookup: CDR1 SGHRS, CDR2 YFSETQ. This chain's CDR3 is CASSLDGGGSSYEQYF. The CDR3 bases are TGCGCCAGCAGCTTGGATGGCGGGGGAAGCTCCTACGAGCAGTACTTC.

The chain links TRBV11-2 to TRBJ2-5; D not resolved. Trimming stripped 1 base from V and 4 bases from J, with 10 bases between. This CDR3 contains 14 residues. Per the germline V gene, CDR1 is SGHAT and CDR2 is FQNNGV. The DNA of the CDR3 is TGTGCCAGCAGCTTAGGGTCGGCAGGAGAGACCCAGTACTTC. Encoded protein: CASSLGSAGETQYF.

This clone has a handful of counts. The chain carries TRBV27 and TRBJ1-4; D may be TRBD1 (5 bases). Trimming shortened V by 4 bases and J by 8 bases, and 14 bases separated the two germline ends. CDR1 is MNHEY and CDR2 is SMNVEV in the germline V gene (reference sequence). This CDR3 has 14 residues. CDR3 protein: CASSYPGGREKLFF. CDR3 nucleotide sequence: TGTGCCAGCAGTTACCCGGGGGGGAGGGAAAAACTGTTTTTT.

The chain has TRBV2 and TRBJ2-1; TRBD2 matches 9 bases. The J segment lost 7 bases and the V segment lost 7 bases, leaving 11 bases of the junction unmatched. Germline V CDR1 and CDR2: SNHLY, FYNNEI. The CDR3 runs to 15 residues. CDR3 region: CASTLRVAGVNEQFF. The CDR3 coding sequence is TGTGCCAGCACCTTGAGGGTAGCGGGAGTTAATGAGCAGTTCTTC.

This clone was seen once. The chain recombines TRBV7-2 with TRBJ2-7; D uncertain. V was trimmed by 1 base and J by 3 bases, leaving 10 bases between them. The CDR3 spans 14 residues. Germline values: CDR1 SGHTA, CDR2 FQGNSA. The CDR3 bases are TGTGCCAGCAGCTTAGTGATGAGCAGCTACGAGCAGTACTTC. Residues: CASSLVMSSYEQYF.

The chain carries TRBV7-2 and TRBJ2-7, with a possible D match to TRBD1 (6 bases). Per germline, CDR1 SGHTA and CDR2 FQGNSA. Trimming removed 5 bases from V and 3 bases from J, with 20 bases in between. This CDR3 comprises 16 residues. The CDR3 spells CASSPFRGQLGYEQYF. CDR3 nucleotide sequence: TGTGCCAGCAGCCCATTCAGGGGCCAGCTGGGCTACGAGCAGTACTTC.

J is TRBJ2-5 and V is TRBV7-3, with 8 bases aligning to TRBD1. The CDR3 has 15 amino acids. Unmatched junction bases numbered 7, after V lost 5 bases and J lost 2 bases. CDR1 is SGHTA, CDR2 FQGTGA, per germline. As DNA, the CDR3 is TGTGCCAGCAGCCCCGGGACAGGCCAACAAGAGACCCAGTACTTC. Translated, it gives CASSPGTGQQETQYF.

This chain links TRBV7-9 with TRBJ1-2, with TRBD1 as a possible D gene (6 bases). V lost 8 bases, J lost 3 bases, and 13 bases lay in between. This CDR3 has 13 residues. Germline V lookup: CDR1 SEHNR, CDR2 FQNEAQ (reference sequence). CDR3 in amino acids: CASGIQGHYGYTF. The CDR3 DNA is TGTGCCAGCGGAATTCAGGGGCACTATGGCTACACCTTC.

The V and J genes are TRBV7-6 and TRBJ2-3; 7 bases fit TRBD2. Germline-derived CDR1 and CDR2 are SGHVS and FNYEAQ. The CDR3 sequence is 17 residues long. The V segment lost 2 bases and the J segment 0 bases; nucleotides outside the gene matches: 8. The CDR3 loop reads CASSLLAASGSTDTQYF. CDR3 in DNA: TGTGCCAGCAGCTTACTAGCGGCTAGCGGAAGCACAGATACGCAGTATTTT. Combining the CDR3 with reference TRBV7-6 and TRBJ2-3 gives the whole variable domain GAGVSQSPRYKVTKRGQDVALRCDPISGHVSLYWYRQALGQGPEFLTYFNYEAQQDKSGLPNDRFSAERPEGSISTLTIQRTEQRDSAMYRCASSLLAASGSTDTQYFGPGTRLTVL.

The chain couples TRBV5-1 to TRBJ2-3; 12 bases match TRBD2. V dropped 0 bases and J dropped 6; count of bases not matched to a gene: 5. There are 16 residues in the CDR3. Germline loops: CDR1 SGHRS, CDR2 YFSETQ. This chain's CDR3 is CASSLGTSGNLDTQYF. The CDR3 DNA follows: TGCGCCAGCAGCTTGGGGACTAGCGGGAATTTGGATACGCAGTATTTT. Full variable domain (remainder filled in from reference TRBV5-1 and TRBJ2-3): KAGVTQTPRYLIKTRGQQVTLSCSPISGHRSVSWYQQTPGQGLQFLFEYFSETQRNKGNFPGRFSGRQFSNSRSEMNVSTLELGDSALYLCASSLGTSGNLDTQYFGPGTRLTVL.

The V call is TRBV4-3, the J call TRBJ2-2; D uncertain. Trimming stripped 3 bases from V and 6 bases from J, with 8 bases between. CDR3 length equals 13 residues. Germline-derived CDR1 and CDR2 are LGHNA and YSLEER. CDR3 sequence (DNA): TGCGCCAGCAGCCACCTTGCGGCCGGGGAGCTGTTTTTT. Translated: CASSHLAAGELFF.

The chain has TRBV12-5 and TRBJ1-1, with TRBD1 identical over 7 bases. Germline values: CDR1 LGHNT, CDR2 FRNRAP. The trim removed 5 bases at V and 2 bases at J, leaving 8 bases unmatched. CDR3 size: 15 residues. CDR3 residues: CASGQGQASNTEAFF. CDR3 in DNA: TGTGCTAGTGGTCAAGGACAGGCATCTAACACTGAAGCTTTCTTT. Combining the CDR3 with reference TRBV12-5 and TRBJ1-1 gives the whole variable domain DARVTQTPRHKVTEMGQEVTMRCQPILGHNTVFWYRQTMMQGLELLAYFRNRAPLDDSGMPKDRFSAEMPDATLATLKIQPSEPRDSAVYFCASGQGQASNTEAFFGQGTRLTVV.

The chain links TRBV18 to TRBJ2-7; the D call may be TRBD1 or TRBD2 (5 bases each). This CDR3 is 13 amino acids long. The ends were cut back, 3 bases at V and 7 bases at J, with 13 bases in the middle. Germline values: CDR1 KGHSH, CDR2 LQKENI. The CDR3 bases are TGTGCCAGCTCACCTCGGGGCCTTGAGGAGCAGTACTTC. It specifies CASSPRGLEEQYF.

The chain recombines TRBV28 with TRBJ2-7, with unresolved D. Deletions cut 6 bases from V and 2 bases from J, with 8 bases between. The CDR3 loop spans 12 amino acids. Germline V gene lookup returns CDR1 MDHEN and CDR2 SYDVKM. The CDR3 loop reads CASRTTAYEQYF. CDR3 sequence (DNA): TGTGCCAGCAGAACCACAGCCTACGAGCAGTACTTC.

This chain connects TRBV29-1 to TRBJ2-3; D is tentatively TRBD1 or TRBD2 (5 bases each). The CDR3 spans 12 residues. The germline V gene encodes CDR1 SQVTM and CDR2 ANQGSEA. V lost 7 bases and J lost 4, with 12 bases in between. CDR3 amino acids: CSARSGPDTQYF. The CDR3 bases are TGCAGCGCCAGGTCGGGGCCAGATACGCAGTATTTT.

By sample share, this clone is medium-sized. This chain uses TRBV6-5 with TRBJ1-1; tentative D call: TRBD1 (5 bases). The V end was cut by 10 bases, the J end by 1 base, with 13 bases between. Per the germline V gene, CDR1 is MNHEY and CDR2 is SVGAGI. CDR3 length equals 13 residues. In DNA, the CDR3 is TGTGCCATGGTACAGGCCCCGAACACTGAAGCTTTCTTT. The encoded protein is CAMVQAPNTEAFF.

This clone was observed a single time. The CDR3: CASSFRPRGTDTQYF. The CDR3 region has the DNA TGTGCCAGCAGTTTCCGGCCCAGGGGCACAGATACGCAGTATTTT. This sequence joins TRBV2 and TRBJ2-3; maybe TRBD1 (5 bases). CDR3 length: 15 amino acids. Germline values: CDR1 SNHLY, CDR2 FYNNEI. Trimming shortened V by 5 bases and J by 1 base, and 13 bases separated the two germline ends. The full variable domain, in which reference TRBV2 and TRBJ2-3 provide the parts outside the CDR3, is EPEVTQTPSHQVTQMGQEVILRCVPISNHLYFYWYRQILGQKVEFLVSFYNNEISEKSEIFDDQFSVERPDGSNFTLKIRSTKLEDSAMYFCASSFRPRGTDTQYFGPGTRLTVL.

The chain joins TRBV5-1 to TRBJ1-3; D is undetermined. V shed 3 bases and J shed 2 bases, with 6 bases lying between them. The CDR3 covers 13 residues. Germline V gene sequence: CDR1 SGHRS, CDR2 YFSETQ. CDR3: CASSSTTGNTIYF. In DNA, the CDR3 is TGCGCCAGCAGCTCGACCACTGGAAACACCATATATTTT. The variable domain in full, completed from reference TRBV5-1 and TRBJ1-3, reads KAGVTQTPRYLIKTRGQQVTLSCSPISGHRSVSWYQQTPGQGLQFLFEYFSETQRNKGNFPGRFSGRQFSNSRSEMNVSTLELGDSALYLCASSSTTGNTIYFGEGSWLTVV.

This chain joins TRBV5-6 and TRBJ2-7; a possible D gene is TRBD2 (5 bases). The CDR3 spans 14 residues. CDR1 is SGHDT, CDR2 YYEEEE, per germline. V shed 4 bases and J shed 3 bases, with 14 bases lying between them. DNA for the CDR3: TGTGCCAGCAGCCGTTCAGACGGACTCTACGAGCAGTACTTC. This sequence encodes CASSRSDGLYEQYF. Supplemented by reference TRBV5-6 and TRBJ2-7, the full variable domain reads DAGVTQSPTHLIKTRGQQVTLRCSPKSGHDTVSWYQQALGQGPQFIFQYYEEEERQRGNFPDRFSGHQFPNYSSELNVNALLLGDSALYLCASSRSDGLYEQYFGPGTRLTVT.

This clone was observed a handful of times. The chain recombines TRBV25-1 with TRBJ1-2; D is unresolved. This CDR3 comprises 13 residues. Germline V gene lookup returns CDR1 MGHDK and CDR2 SYGVNS. With 3 bases removed from V and 5 bases from J, the gap between germline ends came to 10 bases. CDR3 sequence: CASSDSGRYGYTF. CDR3 nucleotide sequence: TGTGCCAGCAGTGACTCAGGACGTTATGGCTACACCTTC.

The chain joins TRBV7-2 to TRBJ2-2, with TRBD1 matching 8 bases. CDR1 and CDR2 (germline): SGHTA, FQGNSA. The CDR3 extends over 15 amino acids. With V trimmed by 4 bases and J by 8 bases, 9 bases remained unmatched. The CDR3 protein is CASSSDRGALGELFF. As DNA, the CDR3 is TGTGCCAGCAGCTCAGACAGGGGCGCGTTAGGGGAGCTGTTTTTT.

The chain employs TRBV11-3 and TRBJ2-5; TRBD2 might be the D (6 bases). The germline V gene has CDR1 SGHNT and CDR2 YENEEA. The CDR3 contains 17 residues. Trimming stripped 3 bases from V and 2 bases from J, with 19 bases between. The CDR3 DNA reads TGTGCCAGCAGCTTGGAGGGGTTTCCGCGGGGTCAAGAGACCCAGTACTTC. Translating it yields CASSLEGFPRGQETQYF.

The chain links TRBV18 to TRBJ2-3; weak D call: TRBD2 (6 bases). The CDR3 sequence is 14 residues long. V lost 2 bases to trimming and J lost 5 bases, with 11 bases between them. Germline CDR1 and CDR2: KGHSH and LQKENI. The CDR3 nucleotides read TGTGCCAGCTCACCATCTAGCGCTGGAGATACGCAGTATTTT. Its protein product is CASSPSSAGDTQYF.

V gene TRBV10-3 combines with J gene TRBJ2-7; no firm D call. Germline CDR1 reads ENHRY; CDR2 reads SYGVKD. Between the trimmed V and J ends, which lost 10 bases and 5 bases, there was a span of 18 bases. The CDR3 is 13 amino acids. CDR3 in amino acids: CATTRAQEDEQYF. CDR3 DNA sequence: TGTGCCACAACAAGGGCCCAAGAGGACGAGCAGTACTTC.

This chain joins TRBV20-1 and TRBJ2-3, with no clear D. V lost 5 bases and J 4 bases, leaving 7 bases between the germline ends. The germline V gene has CDR1 DFQATT and CDR2 SNEGSKA (reference sequence). The CDR3 length is 11 residues. The CDR3 coding sequence is TGCAGTGCTCCCTTAGCAGATACGCAGTATTTT. Translated: CSAPLADTQYF.

V and J are TRBV18 and TRBJ2-2, with a tentative D call TRBD2 (5 bases). Trimming took 3 bases from V and 10 from J, leaving 9 bases between them. The CDR3 is made up of 12 amino acids. Germline CDR1 is KGHSH and CDR2 is LQKENI. Written as DNA, the CDR3 is TGTGCCAGCTCACCCCAACGGGAGGAGCTGTTTTTT. This gives the protein CASSPQREELFF.

A single count supports this clone. The chain joins TRBV5-1 to TRBJ2-2; 7 bases fit TRBD2. V gave up 5 bases and J gave up 4 bases; unmatched junction bases: 14. Germline CDR1 SGHRS, CDR2 YFSETQ. The CDR3 totals 17 residues. Written as DNA, the CDR3 is TGCGCCAGCAGTCGATCTAGCGGTGACGGGACCACCGGGGAGCTGTTTTTT. It yields the protein CASSRSSGDGTTGELFF. The whole variable domain, remainder taken from reference TRBV5-1 and TRBJ2-2, is KAGVTQTPRYLIKTRGQQVTLSCSPISGHRSVSWYQQTPGQGLQFLFEYFSETQRNKGNFPGRFSGRQFSNSRSEMNVSTLELGDSALYLCASSRSSGDGTTGELFFGEGSRLTVL.

The count of this clone is one. The V and J genes are TRBV5-1 and TRBJ2-7; D may be TRBD1 (6 bases). The CDR3 consists of 14 residues. The V gene lost 4 bases and the J gene lost 6 bases, with 17 bases spanning the gap. Germline values: CDR1 SGHRS, CDR2 YFSETQ. The CDR3 is CASSPRQESGEQYF. CDR3 nucleotide sequence: TGCGCCAGCAGCCCGAGACAGGAATCGGGCGAGCAGTACTTC.

This clone was detected many times. The identical CDR3 is also encoded by other nucleotide sequences in the sample. V is TRBV7-9 and J is TRBJ1-2; TRBD1 is a possible D gene (6 bases). The CDR3 spans 13 residues. V lost 2 bases and J lost 4, with 8 bases in between. From germline, CDR1 is SEHNR and CDR2 FQNEAQ (reference sequence). The CDR3 bases are TGTGCCAGCAGCTTACAGGGGACCTATGGCTACACCTTC. Translated: CASSLQGTYGYTF.

This sequence joins TRBV6-1 and TRBJ2-2, with 7 bases aligning to TRBD2. Germline CDR1 and CDR2: MNHNS and SASEGT. CDR3 length equals 20 residues. V gave up 4 bases and J gave up 1 base; unmatched junction bases: 18. CDR3 loop: CASSVEEGPRLAENTGELFF. CDR3 in DNA: TGTGCCAGCAGTGTCGAGGAGGGGCCCCGACTAGCAGAGAACACCGGGGAGCTGTTTTTT.